The entry below gives a single T cell receptor beta chain sequence along with its context. These data are taken from a study of blood T cell repertoires in COVID-19. Study summary: Sample material is recorded as cDNA or gDNA derived from T cells, B-cell-depleted T cells, or PBMCs.

Per the germline V gene, CDR1 is MGHRA and CDR2 is YSYEKL. V was clipped by 1 base and J by 0 bases; unmatched bases: 12. This CDR3 has 19 residues. Followed over time, Seattle patients had been enrolled while infection was active. Measured with immunoSEQ multiplex PCR; TCRdb has only the in-frame clones, and not every one. This table holds around 280,000 clones, about nine tenths found once. The TCR sequence derives from a woman aged 30 to 39 with COVID-19, enrolled during active disease. The rearrangement links TRBV4-1 to TRBJ1-5; 7 bases align to TRBD1. Sequences were obtained from peripheral blood. The CDR3 sequence: CASSQADVGTVYSNQPQHF. In DNA, the CDR3 is TGCGCCAGCAGCCAAGCAGACGTCGGGACAGTCTATAGCAATCAGCCCCAGCATTTT.